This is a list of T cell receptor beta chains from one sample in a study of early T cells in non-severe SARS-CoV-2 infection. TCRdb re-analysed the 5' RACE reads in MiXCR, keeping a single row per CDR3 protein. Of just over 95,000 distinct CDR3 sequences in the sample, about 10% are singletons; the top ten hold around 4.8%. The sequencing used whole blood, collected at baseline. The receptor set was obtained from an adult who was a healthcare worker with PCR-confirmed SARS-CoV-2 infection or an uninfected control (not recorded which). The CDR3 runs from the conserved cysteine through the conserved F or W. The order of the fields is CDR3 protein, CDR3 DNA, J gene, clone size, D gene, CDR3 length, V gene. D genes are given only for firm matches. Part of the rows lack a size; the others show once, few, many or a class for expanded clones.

CDR3 protein: CAVEGQTQVDTQYF
CDR3 DNA: TGTGCCGTCGAAGGACAGACGCAGGTAGATACGCAGTATTTT
J gene: TRBJ2-3
clone size: -
D gene: -
CDR3 length: 14
V gene: TRBV2

CDR3 protein: CAIKDREGGYTF
CDR3 DNA: TGTGCCATCAAGGACAGGGAAGGAGGCTACACCTTC
J gene: TRBJ1-2
clone size: -
D gene: TRBD1
CDR3 length: 12
V gene: TRBV10-3

CDR3 protein: CASSERQDGELFF
CDR3 DNA: TGTGCCAGCAGTGAGCGACAGGACGGGGAGCTGTTTTTT
J gene: TRBJ2-2
clone size: -
D gene: -
CDR3 length: 13
V gene: TRBV2

CDR3 protein: CASSNPRDSLWDTQYF
CDR3 DNA: TGTGCCAGCAGCAATCCCCGGGACTCCTTATGGGATACGCAGTATTTT
J gene: TRBJ2-3
clone size: few
D gene: -
CDR3 length: 16
V gene: TRBV7-2

CDR3 protein: CASSARGPQPQHF
CDR3 DNA: TGTGCCAGCAGTGCGAGGGGGCCTCAGCCCCAGCATTTT
J gene: TRBJ1-5
clone size: many
D gene: TRBD1
CDR3 length: 13
V gene: TRBV27

CDR3 protein: CASRNRDRGVDEQYF
CDR3 DNA: TGTGCCAGCAGGAACCGGGACAGGGGGGTCGACGAGCAGTACTTC
J gene: TRBJ2-7
clone size: few
D gene: TRBD1
CDR3 length: 15
V gene: TRBV6-5

CDR3 protein: CASQGNFGANVLTF
CDR3 DNA: TGTGCCTCACAGGGGAACTTTGGGGCCAACGTCCTGACTTTC
J gene: TRBJ2-6
clone size: few
D gene: TRBD1
CDR3 length: 14
V gene: TRBV19

CDR3 protein: CASTSPPGHGYTF
CDR3 DNA: TGTGCCAGCACGTCACCCCCGGGGCATGGCTACACCTTC
J gene: TRBJ1-2
clone size: many
D gene: -
CDR3 length: 13
V gene: TRBV7-2

CDR3 protein: CASSLPRGGLAGRRGTDTQYF
CDR3 DNA: TGTGCCAGCAGCTTACCCCGGGGGGGACTAGCGGGGCGAAGGGGCACAGATACGCAGTATTTT
J gene: TRBJ2-3
clone size: few
D gene: TRBD2
CDR3 length: 21
V gene: TRBV7-8

CDR3 protein: CASSSGPGTGIGLSEAFF
CDR3 DNA: TGTGCCAGCAGCTCCGGTCCCGGGACAGGGATCGGGTTAAGTGAAGCTTTCTTT
J gene: TRBJ1-1
clone size: -
D gene: TRBD1
CDR3 length: 18
V gene: TRBV7-8

CDR3 protein: CASSGQFLNTEAFF
CDR3 DNA: TGTGCCAGCAGTGGACAGTTCTTGAACACTGAAGCTTTCTTT
J gene: TRBJ1-1
clone size: few
D gene: -
CDR3 length: 14
V gene: TRBV2

CDR3 protein: CASSSRRTSGVSYEQYF
CDR3 DNA: TGCGCCAGCAGTTCTCGGCGGACTAGCGGGGTTTCCTACGAGCAGTACTTC
J gene: TRBJ2-7
clone size: few
D gene: TRBD2
CDR3 length: 17
V gene: TRBV23-1

CDR3 protein: CAISVQENYGYTF
CDR3 DNA: TGTGCCATCAGTGTCCAGGAGAACTATGGCTACACCTTC
J gene: TRBJ1-2
clone size: many
D gene: -
CDR3 length: 13
V gene: TRBV10-3

CDR3 protein: CSAFPKETQYF
CDR3 DNA: TGCAGTGCCTTTCCGAAGGAGACCCAGTACTTC
J gene: TRBJ2-5
clone size: -
D gene: -
CDR3 length: 11
V gene: TRBV20-1